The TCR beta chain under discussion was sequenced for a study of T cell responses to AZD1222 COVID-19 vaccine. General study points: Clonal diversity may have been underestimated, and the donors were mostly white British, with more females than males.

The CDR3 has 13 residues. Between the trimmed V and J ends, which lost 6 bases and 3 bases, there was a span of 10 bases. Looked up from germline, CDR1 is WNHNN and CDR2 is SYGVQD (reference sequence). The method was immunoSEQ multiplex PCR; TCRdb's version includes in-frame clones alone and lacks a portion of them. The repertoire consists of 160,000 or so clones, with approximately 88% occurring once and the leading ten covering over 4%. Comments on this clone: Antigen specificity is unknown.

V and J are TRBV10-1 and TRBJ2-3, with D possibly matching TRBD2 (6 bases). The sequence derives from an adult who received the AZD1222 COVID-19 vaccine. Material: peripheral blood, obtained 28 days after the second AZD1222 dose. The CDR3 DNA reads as TGCGCCAGCAGCCAGACTAGTACAGATACGCAGTATTTT. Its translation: CASSQTSTDTQYF.